Each of the 28 T cell receptor beta chains below was sequenced from the same sample in a study of metastatic and nonmetastatic thyroid tumors. No treatment had been given to any patient before thyroid surgery. With MiXCR, TCRdb called clones anew from the PCR reads. In the table there are approximately 31,000 clones, under 30% of which are singletons. The sequenced sample was blood. The receptors stem from a female donor with papillary thyroid cancer or a benign thyroid nodule (not recorded which). Some clones in this sample may be carry-over from other donors' samples.

A few counts support this clone. The genes are TRBV6-1 and TRBJ1-2; maybe TRBD1 (5 bases). The CDR3 consists of 15 residues. Per germline, CDR1 MNHNS and CDR2 SASEGT. The V end was cut by 7 bases, the J end by 3 bases, with 18 bases between. The CDR3 loop reads CASTAGSSGDYGYTF. The DNA of the CDR3 is TGTGCCAGCACGGCAGGGAGCTCCGGGGACTATGGCTACACCTTC.

The chain joins TRBV5-1 to TRBJ2-1; 11 bases match TRBD2. CDR1 and CDR2 (germline): SGHRS, YFSETQ. V lost 1 base and J lost 7; bases outside the gene matches: 4. The CDR3 covers 15 residues. The CDR3 DNA follows: TGCGCCAGCAGCTTGAATCTAGCGGGAGGTAATGAGCAGTTCTTC. This encodes CASSLNLAGGNEQFF.

V gene TRBV20-1 combines with J gene TRBJ2-3; D may be TRBD1 or TRBD2 (5 bases each). Germline-derived CDR1 and CDR2 are DFQATT and SNEGSKA (reference sequence). V lost 6 bases, J lost 10 bases, and 20 bases lay in between. The CDR3 contains 13 residues. The CDR3 DNA follows: TGCAGTGCAGACCCGGGACCTCAGAGGGCGCAGTATTTT. The encoded protein is CSADPGPQRAQYF.

The sample holds many counts of this clone. The CDR3, as DNA: TGTGCCAGCAGCCCCGGGGGGGTGAGCGAGCAGTACTTC. This gives the protein CASSPGGVSEQYF. The chain couples TRBV5-5 to TRBJ2-7; 8 bases agree with TRBD2. Trimming at V came to 4 bases and at J to 6 bases, leaving 6 bases not matched to a gene. Per the germline V gene, CDR1 is SGHKS and CDR2 is YYEKEE (reference sequence). There are 13 residues in the CDR3.

This chain uses TRBV4-2 with TRBJ1-2; a weak D match, TRBD1 (6 bases). Trimming pared 1 base from V and 4 bases from J, leaving 7 bases between. This CDR3 spans 13 amino acids. The V gene's germline CDR1 is LGHNA and CDR2 YNFKEQ. For the CDR3, the DNA is TGTGCCAGCAGCCAAGGGGACACCTATGGCTACACCTTC. Amino acids: CASSQGDTYGYTF.

This clone was observed at least ten times. The chain couples TRBV11-2 to TRBJ2-7; D may be TRBD1 (6 bases). The germline V and J ends were trimmed by 5 bases and 3 bases, with 23 bases remaining between them. The CDR3 is made up of 17 amino acids. Germline V CDR1 and CDR2: SGHAT, FQNNGV. The CDR3 DNA reads TGTGCCAGCAGCCCCAATAGTGCTGGGGACACACTCTACGAGCAGTACTTC. It specifies CASSPNSAGDTLYEQYF. The whole variable domain, filled in from reference TRBV11-2 and TRBJ2-7, reads EAGVAQSPRYKIIEKRQSVAFWCNPISGHATLYWYQQILGQGPKLLIQFQNNGVVDDSQLPKDRFSAERLKGVDSTLKIQPAKLEDSAVYLCASSPNSAGDTLYEQYFGPGTRLTVT.

The chain combines TRBV27 with TRBJ1-1; perhaps TRBD1 as D (5 bases). CDR1 is MNHEY, CDR2 SMNVEV, per germline (reference sequence). V lost 4 bases to trimming and J lost 2 bases, with 11 bases between them. This CDR3 has 14 residues. CDR3 in amino acids: CASSSGTSNTEAFF. The CDR3 nucleotides read TGTGCCAGCAGTTCCGGGACCTCAAACACTGAAGCTTTCTTT.

This clone showed up just a few times. This rearrangement joins TRBV7-2 to TRBJ2-1; D uncertain. The CDR3 length is 12 residues. The V end lost 1 base, the J end lost 9 bases, and 7 bases lay between the germline ends. Germline CDR1 SGHTA, CDR2 FQGNSA. The CDR3 nucleotides read TGTGCCAGCAGCTTAGGAAGAAGTGAGCAGTTCTTC. Encoded protein: CASSLGRSEQFF.

The rearrangement links TRBV24-1 to TRBJ2-3; TRBD2 aligns across 8 bases. The trim removed 7 bases at V and 3 bases at J, leaving 5 bases unmatched. This CDR3 is 14 amino acids long. Germline assignment: CDR1 KGHDR and CDR2 SFDVKD. In nucleotides, the CDR3 is TGTGCCACCAGCGAGCGGGAGACGACAGATACGCAGTATTTT. Protein sequence: CATSERETTDTQYF.

The CDR3 nucleotides are TGTGCCAGCAGCGACAGGGGGGACTACGAGCAGTACTTC. Protein sequence: CASSDRGDYEQYF. This chain uses TRBV27 with TRBJ2-7; 9 nucleotides line up with TRBD1. The germline V gene has CDR1 MNHEY and CDR2 SMNVEV (reference sequence). V lost 6 bases and J lost 3; bases outside the gene matches: 3. The CDR3 is 13 residues long.

This clone was seen at least ten times. This rearrangement joins TRBV24-1 to TRBJ2-3, with TRBD2 matching 11 bases. Per the germline V gene, CDR1 is KGHDR and CDR2 is SFDVKD. This CDR3 region has 18 residues. The ends lost 6 bases at V and 1 base at J; junction bases unmatched: 11. This CDR3 is CATSPNLGTSGGTDTQYF. Here the CDR3 DNA reads TGTGCCACCAGTCCAAATCTCGGGACTAGCGGAGGCACAGATACGCAGTATTTT.

The V call is TRBV6-1, the J call TRBJ1-5; 7 bases line up with TRBD1. Trimming cost V 6 bases and J 3 bases; bases outside gene matches: 2. This CDR3 contains 13 residues. CDR1 and CDR2 from the germline V gene are MNHNS and SASEGT. CDR3 bases: TGTGCCAGCAGGACAGGGCCCAATCAGCCCCAGCATTTT. Protein sequence: CASRTGPNQPQHF.

This clone was recorded many times. V gene TRBV7-2 combines with J gene TRBJ2-1; no clear D gene. The CDR3 covers 14 residues. V was clipped by 5 bases and J by 1 base, with 9 bases between them. Per the germline V gene, CDR1 is SGHTA and CDR2 is FQGNSA. The CDR3 sequence: CASSPFWSYNEQFF. CDR3 sequence (DNA): TGTGCCAGCAGCCCGTTTTGGTCCTACAATGAGCAGTTCTTC.

Judged by abundance, this clone is medium-sized. The rearrangement links TRBV6-2 or TRBV6-3 to TRBJ2-5; the D gene could be TRBD1 or TRBD2 (5 bases each). Trimming left V 4 bases short and J 2 bases short, with 5 bases between. The germline gives CDR1 MNHEY, CDR2 SVGEGT. CDR3 length: 12 amino acids. CDR3 sequence reads: CASSWGQETQYF. CDR3 in DNA: TGTGCCAGCAGTTGGGGGCAAGAGACCCAGTACTTC.

CDR3 bases: TGTGCCAGCAGTGAAGCGCGGAGGGAAAATCAGCCCCAGCATTTT. Its translation: CASSEARRENQPQHF. This chain joins TRBV2 and TRBJ1-5; D is undetermined. Looked up from germline, CDR1 is SNHLY and CDR2 is FYNNEI. CDR3 size: 15 residues. V lost 0 bases and J 4 bases, leaving 10 bases between the germline ends.

This clone occurred a few times. J is TRBJ1-1 and V is TRBV6-1; 7 bases align to TRBD1. Trimming cost V 9 bases and J 4 bases; bases outside gene matches: 17. Germline V gives CDR1 MNHNS, CDR2 SASEGT. The CDR3 runs to 16 residues. The CDR3 sequence: CASEGFLVRGVTEAFF. The CDR3 DNA reads as TGTGCCAGTGAAGGTTTTCTGGTCAGGGGGGTCACTGAAGCTTTCTTT.

This clone was seen only a few times. This chain uses TRBV6-2 or TRBV6-3 with TRBJ1-1, with D perhaps TRBD1 (5 bases). With 7 bases removed from V and 4 bases from J, the gap between germline ends came to 16 bases. This CDR3 comprises 14 residues. Germline lookup yields CDR1 MNHEY and CDR2 SVGEGT. In DNA, the CDR3 is TGTGCCAGCACCCTAATGGGGGTGGGCACTGAAGCTTTCTTT. This gives the protein CASTLMGVGTEAFF.

This clone appeared a few times. The gene calls are TRBV7-2 and TRBJ1-5; D gene ambiguous. In germline, CDR1 is SGHTA, CDR2 FQGNSA. Trimming removed 5 bases at V and 0 bases at J, with 11 bases between. This CDR3 region has 15 residues. Here the CDR3 reads CASSPQGYSNQPQHF. The CDR3 bases are TGTGCCAGCAGCCCCCAAGGATATAGCAATCAGCCCCAGCATTTT.

The V and J genes are TRBV7-8 and TRBJ1-1; D remains ambiguous. CDR3 length equals 13 residues. Between the trimmed V and J ends, which lost 4 bases and 6 bases, there was a span of 12 bases. The V gene's germline CDR1 is SGHVS and CDR2 FQNEAQ. This CDR3 is CASSSPNGPEAFF. The DNA of the CDR3 is TGTGCCAGCAGCTCGCCGAACGGCCCTGAAGCTTTCTTT.

The chain has TRBV6-1 and TRBJ2-7, with D maybe TRBD2 (5 bases). The CDR3 runs to 12 residues. V was trimmed by 4 bases and J by 4 bases, leaving 8 bases between them. Germline loops: CDR1 MNHNS, CDR2 SASEGT. CDR3 residues: CASSVRGYEQYF. CDR3 DNA: TGTGCCAGCAGTGTCCGGGGTTACGAGCAGTACTTC.

This clone was detected a few times. This chain links TRBV6-1 with TRBJ1-2; 8 nucleotides agree with TRBD1. Germline CDR1 MNHNS, CDR2 SASEGT. This CDR3 contains 13 residues. Unmatched junction bases numbered 4, after V lost 4 bases and J lost 6 bases. Here the CDR3 reads CASSAGTGDGYTF. The CDR3 DNA reads as TGTGCCAGCAGTGCCGGGACAGGAGATGGCTACACCTTC.

This clone was counted many times. The chain recombines TRBV20-1 with TRBJ2-5; TRBD1 aligns across 8 bases. V trimming: 1 base; J trimming: 4 bases; junction bases outside the gene matches: 11. The germline CDR1 and CDR2 sequences are DFQATT and SNEGSKA (reference sequence). The CDR3 runs to 16 residues. The CDR3 loop is CSARVPAGGKVETQYF. The CDR3 DNA reads TGCAGTGCTAGAGTGCCGGCAGGGGGCAAGGTAGAGACCCAGTACTTC.

A few counts support this clone. The chain has TRBV7-3 and TRBJ2-2; TRBD2 agrees at 8 bases. This CDR3 region has 17 residues. The J segment lost 2 bases and the V segment lost 2 bases, leaving 7 bases of the junction unmatched. CDR1 SGHTA and CDR2 FQGTGA come from the germline V gene. CDR3 nucleotides: TGTGCCAGCAGCTTAGGGATACTAGCGGCAAACACCGGGGAGCTGTTTTTT. It translates to CASSLGILAANTGELFF.

This clone was observed at least ten times. The rearrangement joins TRBV19 to TRBJ2-1; 11 bases line up with TRBD2. The germline gives CDR1 LNHDA, CDR2 SQIVND (reference sequence). V shed 5 bases, J shed 7 bases, and the junction held 7 bases outside the gene matches. This CDR3 region has 15 residues. Here the CDR3 DNA reads TGTGCCAGTAGTGTATTACTAGCGGGAGCGAATGAGCAGTTCTTC. Residues: CASSVLLAGANEQFF.

This clone showed up just a few times. The rearrangement joins TRBV6-1 to TRBJ2-3; either TRBD1 or TRBD2 may fit D (5 bases each). Trimming took 7 bases from V and 4 from J, leaving 21 bases between them. The CDR3 loop spans 16 amino acids. Germline V gene sequence: CDR1 MNHNS, CDR2 SASEGT. In DNA, the CDR3 is TGTGCCAGCATCGCGTCCAGGGAGCTTGTTCCAGATACGCAGTATTTT. This sequence encodes CASIASRELVPDTQYF.

This clone came up many times. The chain couples TRBV20-1 to TRBJ2-3, with a possible D match to TRBD1 (5 bases). V lost 6 bases and J lost 3, with 16 bases in between. This CDR3 has 14 amino acids. CDR1 and CDR2 from the germline V gene are DFQATT and SNEGSKA (reference sequence). The CDR3 protein is CSARAMYNTDTQYF. CDR3 coding DNA: TGCAGTGCCAGGGCTATGTATAATACAGATACGCAGTATTTT.

V usage is TRBV27 and J usage is TRBJ2-1; 14 bases line up with TRBD2. V shed 4 bases, J shed 7 bases, and the junction held 15 bases outside the gene matches. The germline V gene has CDR1 MNHEY and CDR2 SMNVEV (reference sequence). This CDR3 is built from 19 residues. DNA of the CDR3: TGTGCCAGCAGTTGGCCCCGACTAGCGGGAGGGCCTAGGCGGAATGAGCAGTTCTTC. Translated: CASSWPRLAGGPRRNEQFF.

V gene TRBV9 combines with J gene TRBJ2-3, with TRBD2 identical over 14 bases. Unmatched junction bases numbered 5, after V lost 3 bases and J lost 5 bases. The CDR3 consists of 16 residues. From germline, CDR1 is SGDLS and CDR2 YYNGEE. DNA of the CDR3: TGTGCCAGCAGCGCGGGACTAGCGGGAGCGAGAGATACGCAGTATTTT. This translates into CASSAGLAGARDTQYF.